The next 22 T cell receptor beta chains were all read from a single sample in a study of T cells after yellow fever vaccination. MiXCR, applied by TCRdb to the 5' RACE reads, yields one record per CDR3 protein. Of hundreds of thousands of distinct CDR3 sequences listed, 12% are singletons. Source: PBMCs, taken on the day of the yellow fever booster vaccination. These receptors were collected from a man aged 25 to 40 who received the YFV17D yellow fever vaccine.

The CDR3 DNA is TGTGCCAGCAGTCGACACAGCTTGAACACTGAAGCTTTCTTT. This translates into CASSRHSLNTEAFF. The chain links TRBV28 to TRBJ1-1, with D unresolved. The CDR3 consists of 14 residues. V was cut by 5 bases and J by 0 bases, with 10 bases left in between. Per germline, CDR1 MDHEN and CDR2 SYDVKM. Based on the CDR3 plus reference TRBV28 and TRBJ1-1, the full variable domain is DVKVTQSSRYLVKRTGEKVFLECVQDMDHENMFWYRQDPGLGLRLIYFSYDVKMKEKGDIPEGYSVSREKKERFSLILESASTNQTSMYLCASSRHSLNTEAFFGQGTRLTVV.

The chain links TRBV12-3 or TRBV12-4 to TRBJ2-3, with 15 bases matching TRBD2. CDR3 length: 15 amino acids. V was pared by 6 bases and J by 7 bases, with 5 bases of the junction left unmatched. CDR3 in amino acids: CASRGLAGGPHTQYF. The CDR3 nucleotides are TGTGCCAGCAGAGGACTAGCGGGAGGGCCTCATACGCAGTATTTT.

The chain carries TRBV7-8 and TRBJ1-2, with D possibly matching TRBD1 (5 bases). The length of the CDR3 is 13 residues. Between the trimmed V and J ends, which lost 5 bases and 4 bases, there was a span of 11 bases. Germline CDR1 reads SGHVS; CDR2 reads FQNEAQ. As DNA, the CDR3 is TGTGCCAGCAGCGGGGCCAGCGTCTATGGCTACACCTTC. Translating gives CASSGASVYGYTF.

There are a few counts of this clonotype. The chain combines TRBV7-2 with TRBJ2-7, with D maybe TRBD1 (6 bases). CDR1 and CDR2 (germline): SGHTA, FQGNSA. V was cut by 2 bases and J by 5 bases, with 19 bases left in between. This CDR3 is built from 16 residues. For the CDR3, the DNA is TGTGCCAGCAGCTTAATGGGACAAGGGATTCCTAACGAGCAGTACTTC. The encoded protein is CASSLMGQGIPNEQYF.

This clonotype was observed a handful of times. The V gene is TRBV7-8, the J gene TRBJ1-5, with TRBD1 identical over 7 bases. Trimming removed 3 bases from V and 0 bases from J; junction bases left unmatched: 2. The CDR3 covers 15 residues. Germline values: CDR1 SGHVS, CDR2 FQNEAQ. The CDR3 coding sequence is TGTGCCAGCAGCTTTGAGGGGGCTAGCAATCAGCCCCAGCATTTT. Translating it yields CASSFEGASNQPQHF.

This clonotype was counted only a few times. The chain has TRBV4-3 and TRBJ2-1; 8 bases agree with TRBD2. The CDR3 runs 16 residues. Germline loops: CDR1 LGHNA, CDR2 YSLEER. The J segment lost 3 bases and the V segment lost 0 bases, leaving 4 bases of the junction unmatched. Written as DNA, the CDR3 is TGCGCCAGCAGCCAAGATACAACTAGCGGCTACAATGAGCAGTTCTTC. The encoded protein is CASSQDTTSGYNEQFF.

At least ten counts were recorded for this clonotype. This chain connects TRBV5-1 to TRBJ1-1; D not certain. In germline, CDR1 is SGHRS, CDR2 YFSETQ. Trimming shortened V by 4 bases and J by 1 base, and 8 bases separated the two germline ends. CDR3 length: 13 residues. The CDR3 sequence: CASSTRQNTEAFF. Here the CDR3 DNA reads TGCGCCAGCAGCACAAGACAGAACACTGAAGCTTTCTTT.

The chain employs TRBV7-9 and TRBJ1-5; unclear D gene. CDR1 and CDR2 from the germline V gene are SEHNR and FQNEAQ (reference sequence). This CDR3 has 17 residues. The V end was cut by 5 bases, the J end by 0 bases, with 17 bases between. The CDR3 loop reads CASSNGLLEYSNQPQHF. The DNA for the CDR3 is TGTGCCAGCAGCAATGGTCTTCTGGAGTATAGCAATCAGCCCCAGCATTTT.

This clonotype was picked up many times. The genes are TRBV12-3 or TRBV12-4 and TRBJ2-1; TRBD2 matches 12 bases. The junction had 3 bases not matched to a gene; V was cut back by 3 bases and J by 6 bases. This CDR3 spans 15 amino acids. In DNA form, the CDR3 reads TGTGCCAGCAGTTTCGTGACTAGCGGGAGCAATGAGCAGTTCTTC. Amino acid sequence: CASSFVTSGSNEQFF.

The chain combines TRBV18 with TRBJ2-2; 7 bases agree with TRBD2. The CDR3 has 19 amino acids. Germline values: CDR1 KGHSH, CDR2 LQKENI. The ends lost 3 bases at V and 0 bases at J; junction bases unmatched: 13. The DNA for the CDR3 is TGTGCCAGCTCACCGTACTCTTTAGGCCTAGCGGCGAACACCGGGGAGCTGTTTTTT. It translates to CASSPYSLGLAANTGELFF.

Concerning this clonotype itself: A read error may account for a junction end that differs from germline. The CDR3 DNA is TGTGCCAGCAGTGAAAACGGACTAGCGGGAGAATTCGGCTTC. Residues: CASSENGLAGEFGF. The chain uses TRBV25-1 and TRBJ2-5, with 13 bases fitting TRBD2. CDR3 length equals 14 residues. Germline loops: CDR1 MGHDK, CDR2 SYGVNS.

This clonotype was detected a few times. The rearrangement joins TRBV27 to TRBJ1-5; 8 bases line up with TRBD1. With V trimmed by 4 bases and J by 4 bases, 6 bases remained unmatched. CDR1 MNHEY and CDR2 SMNVEV come from the germline V gene (reference sequence). The CDR3 is 15 residues long. The CDR3 loop reads CASSWGTGVNQPQHF. In DNA, the CDR3 is TGTGCCAGCAGTTGGGGGACAGGAGTTAATCAGCCCCAGCATTTT.

The rearrangement uses TRBV2 and TRBJ1-5, with D possibly matching TRBD1 (5 bases). CDR1 and CDR2 (germline): SNHLY, FYNNEI. V lost 8 bases and J 2 bases, leaving 13 bases between the germline ends. This CDR3 has 14 residues. The CDR3 spells CASLRDGRNQPQHF. DNA for the CDR3: TGTGCCAGCCTCCGGGACGGACGCAATCAGCCCCAGCATTTT.

The chain's CDR3 is CASSTTVPGANVLTF. CDR3 DNA: TGTGCCAGCAGCACGACGGTCCCCGGGGCCAACGTCCTGACTTTC. The chain carries TRBV7-9 and TRBJ2-6, with D unresolved. This CDR3 contains 15 residues. In germline, CDR1 is SEHNR, CDR2 FQNEAQ (reference sequence). V was trimmed by 5 bases and J by 4 bases, leaving 12 bases between them.

This clonotype has only a few counts. The chain recombines TRBV4-3 with TRBJ2-3, with 8 bases that match TRBD2. Germline lookup yields CDR1 LGHNA and CDR2 YSLEER. V lost 2 bases, J lost 7 bases, and 2 bases stayed unmatched. The length of the CDR3 is 13 residues. Written as DNA, the CDR3 is TGCGCCAGCAGCCAACTAGCGGGTAATACGCAGTATTTT. This codes for CASSQLAGNTQYF.

This clonotype occurred many times. The chain combines TRBV11-2 with TRBJ1-1; D ambiguous. CDR1 SGHAT and CDR2 FQNNGV come from the germline V gene. The CDR3 has 14 residues. Trimming stripped 7 bases from V and 4 bases from J, with 16 bases between. The CDR3 spells CASTILKSGTEAFF. In DNA, the CDR3 is TGTGCCAGCACCATTCTAAAGTCGGGCACTGAAGCTTTCTTT.

The rearrangement uses TRBV3-1 and TRBJ1-2, with D uncertain. V lost 3 bases to trimming and J lost 7 bases, with 24 bases between them. The length of the CDR3 is 17 residues. The germline V gene encodes CDR1 LGHDT and CDR2 YNNKEL (reference sequence). CDR3 sequence (DNA): TGTGCCAGCAGCCAGCGTCGAGGGAAACTATGGATGAGTGGCTACACCTTC. It translates to CASSQRRGKLWMSGYTF.

This clonotype was found many times. This sequence joins TRBV7-9 and TRBJ2-7; TRBD2 matches 12 bases. J lost 1 base, V lost 6 bases, and 4 bases had no gene match. Germline lookup yields CDR1 SEHNR and CDR2 FQNEAQ (reference sequence). This CDR3 is 15 amino acids long. CDR3 amino acids: CASSRGLAGSYEQYF. Written as DNA, the CDR3 is TGTGCCAGCAGTCGGGGACTAGCGGGTTCCTACGAGCAGTACTTC.

This clonotype was detected only a few times. The chain recombines TRBV11-2 with TRBJ2-1, with TRBD2 matching over 7 bases. Unmatched junction bases numbered 10, after V lost 5 bases and J lost 6 bases. The CDR3 runs 15 residues. Germline assignment: CDR1 SGHAT and CDR2 FQNNGV. DNA for the CDR3: TGTGCCAGCAGCCCAGCAGGGCGGGGGACCAATGAGCAGTTCTTC. This encodes CASSPAGRGTNEQFF.

This clonotype was seen a handful of times. The V and J genes are TRBV20-1 and TRBJ2-1; 7 positions agree with TRBD2. Germline V gene sequence: CDR1 DFQATT, CDR2 SNEGSKA (reference sequence). Losses at the gene ends were 5 bases for V and 7 bases for J; bases not matched to a gene: 8. The CDR3 is 13 amino acids. CDR3 in DNA: TGCAGTGCTGCCCGGACTAGACAAAATGAGCAGTTCTTC. Its protein product is CSAARTRQNEQFF.

The chain employs TRBV2 and TRBJ2-5, with D tentatively TRBD1 (6 bases). This CDR3 spans 14 amino acids. Germline V gene sequence: CDR1 SNHLY, CDR2 FYNNEI. With 6 bases removed from V and 2 bases from J, the gap between germline ends came to 13 bases. The CDR3: CASSEQGGQETQYF. CDR3 DNA sequence: TGTGCCAGCAGCGAACAGGGTGGACAAGAGACCCAGTACTTC.

The V and J genes are TRBV20-1 and TRBJ1-5; D is unclear. The ends were cut back, 2 bases at V and 2 bases at J, with 16 bases in the middle. This CDR3 comprises 16 residues. Germline loops: CDR1 DFQATT, CDR2 SNEGSKA (reference sequence). CDR3 region: CSARWPYTRGNQPQHF. For the CDR3, the DNA is TGCAGTGCTAGATGGCCTTATACAAGGGGCAATCAGCCCCAGCATTTT.